Sequencing of this T cell receptor beta chain was carried out in a study of cytomegalovirus exposure and HLA in healthy donors. Comment on this clone: No antigen is known for it.

The CDR3 has 15 residues. CDR1 and CDR2 from the germline V gene are SGHTA and FQGNSA. V lost 1 base and J lost 4, with 14 bases in between. Use of 60 Vbeta and 13 Jbeta primers characterized the PCR. Only in-frame clones appear in the TCRdb table, and some are missing; sequencing was by immunoSEQ multiplex PCR. The sample carries about 67,000 clones, more than 80% recorded once. Overall study results and limits: Roughly uniform sequencing depth across donors was assumed, possibly incorrectly.

The sequence derives from a woman in her twenties or thirties in good health and CMV-seropositive. Source material: PBMCs. J is TRBJ2-7 and V is TRBV7-2; D perhaps matches TRBD1 (5 bases). CDR3 loop: CASSLVGAQSYEQYF. The CDR3 DNA follows: TGTGCCAGCAGCTTAGTTGGGGCCCAGTCGTACGAGCAGTACTTC.